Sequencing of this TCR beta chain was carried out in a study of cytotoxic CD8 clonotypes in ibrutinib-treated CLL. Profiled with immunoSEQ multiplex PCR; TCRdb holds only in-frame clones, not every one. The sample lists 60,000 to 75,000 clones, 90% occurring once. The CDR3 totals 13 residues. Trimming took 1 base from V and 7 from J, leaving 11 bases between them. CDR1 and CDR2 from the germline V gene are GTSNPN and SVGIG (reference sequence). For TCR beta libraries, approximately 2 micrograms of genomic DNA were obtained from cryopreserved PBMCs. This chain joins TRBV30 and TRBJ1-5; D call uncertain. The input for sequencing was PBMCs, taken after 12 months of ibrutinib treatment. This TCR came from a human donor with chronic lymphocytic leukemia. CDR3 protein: CAWSGGQKQPQHF. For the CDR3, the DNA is TGTGCCTGGAGTGGGGGTCAGAAGCAGCCCCAGCATTTT.